These T cell receptor beta chains were read from a single sample in a study of cytomegalovirus exposure and HLA in healthy donors. Profiled with immunoSEQ multiplex PCR; TCRdb holds only in-frame clones, not every one. The sample has fewer than 150,000 clones, around 73% seen once. Sequenced material: PBMCs. The receptor set was obtained from a woman aged 40 to 55 in good health and CMV-seropositive. CDR3s include the opening cysteine and the closing phenylalanine or tryptophan. The order of the fields is V gene, clone size, D gene, J gene, CDR3 protein. D genes are given only for firm matches. The listing skips clone size in some rows; elsewhere it reads once, few, many or a size class.

TRBV29-1	.	TRBD2	TRBJ2-5	CSVETGLAHQETQYF
TRBV11-3	.	TRBD1	TRBJ2-7	CASSPGTGREQYF
TRBV5-4	.	TRBD2	TRBJ2-3	CASRPGGEADTQYF
TRBV4-1	.	TRBD2	TRBJ2-3	CASSPLAGGHDTQYF
TRBV4-3	few	TRBD1	TRBJ1-2	CASSQDTRGLVGYTF
TRBV19	.	.	TRBJ2-7	CATRDTDHYEQYF
TRBV9	.	TRBD1	TRBJ1-1	CASSVVTGNPEAFF
TRBV19	.	.	TRBJ1-2	CASSIGSAQDTYGYTF
TRBV10-1	.	TRBD1	TRBJ1-1	CASSDTGGIAFF
TRBV4-2	.	TRBD2	TRBJ2-5	CASSQGTSGQETQYF
TRBV7-9	.	TRBD1	TRBJ2-7	CASSSTGGYEQYF
TRBV10-3	.	TRBD1	TRBJ2-5	CAISGTGTGGETQYF
TRBV25-1	few	TRBD1	TRBJ2-7	CASSGSPGQGAYEQYF
TRBV2	.	TRBD1	TRBJ1-5	CASSTHTGVQPQHF
TRBV10-3	few	TRBD2	TRBJ2-5	CATSGAGAQETQYF
TRBV6-5	.	.	TRBJ1-2	CASSYLGGDYGYTF
TRBV5-1	.	.	TRBJ2-7	CASRGAREQYF
TRBV19	.	TRBD1	TRBJ2-3	CATGQGNGDTQYF
TRBV2	few	.	TRBJ1-5	CASSKQGSRGQPQHF
TRBV12-5	.	.	TRBJ1-5	CASGLGASNQPQHF
TRBV7-2	.	TRBD2	TRBJ2-1	CASSRLLAGGRDEQFF
TRBV9	few	.	TRBJ1-1	CASSVEVNTEAFF
TRBV2	.	.	TRBJ2-5	CASSEQGRGETQYF
TRBV9	.	TRBD1	TRBJ1-2	CASSARQGSYGYTF
TRBV7-3	.	TRBD1	TRBJ2-7	CASRRQGSGYEQYF
TRBV4-2	.	.	TRBJ2-3	CASSQGARKGDTQYF
TRBV4-3	.	.	TRBJ2-3	CASSQELVQGTDTQYF
TRBV6-6	.	TRBD2	TRBJ2-7	CASSYLAGGTYEQYF
TRBV10-3	few	.	TRBJ2-5	CAISDRGVDRSFGETQYF
TRBV10-3	.	TRBD1	TRBJ1-4	CAISPTGVGKLFF
TRBV4-3	.	TRBD1	TRBJ1-2	CASSRSRGLAYGYTF
TRBV7-8	.	TRBD1	TRBJ1-6	CASSLGQGDSPLHF
TRBV6-5	.	TRBD1	TRBJ1-2	CASSPRTGAYGYTF
TRBV4-3	.	TRBD2	TRBJ2-5	CASRRGTSGQETQYF
TRBV5-4	.	.	TRBJ1-2	CASSIGVLDGYTF
TRBV5-4	.	.	TRBJ2-1	CASSLQGNEQFF
TRBV7-9	.	TRBD2	TRBJ2-7	CASSPRGAEYEQYF
TRBV6-6	.	TRBD1	TRBJ1-2	CASSHRGQGGSGYTF
TRBV5-1	.	TRBD1	TRBJ1-5	CASSLGQGDNQPQHF
TRBV29-1	once	TRBD1	TRBJ2-2	CSVPGQGAGELFF
TRBV6-1	.	TRBD1	TRBJ1-5	CASSETGNSNQPQHF
TRBV20-1	.	.	TRBJ1-2	CSANKDYTF
TRBV7-2	.	TRBD1	TRBJ1-4	CASSSTGPNEKLFF
TRBV6-6	.	TRBD1	TRBJ2-3	CASSKTGLMADTQYF
TRBV4-2	.	.	.	CASSRGSRSSYEQYF
TRBV6-5	.	TRBD1	TRBJ1-6	CASRKTGEDSPLHF
TRBV7-8	.	.	TRBJ1-1	CASSFGHQNTEAFF
TRBV7-2	.	TRBD2	TRBJ2-2	CASSMGLGYGELFF